Each of the 13 T cell receptor beta chains below was sequenced from the same sample in a study of T cell responses to AZD1222 COVID-19 vaccine. TCRdb's table, derived via immunoSEQ multiplex PCR, lists solely in-frame clones and lacks some. The sample gives fewer than 200,000 clones, 85% to 95% of which show up once; over 1% is in the top ten. The sample here was peripheral blood, taken on day 0 of AZD1222 vaccination. These receptors were obtained from an adult in good health.

V is TRBV19 and J is TRBJ1-6; D remains ambiguous. The V gene lost 7 bases and the J gene lost 15 bases, with 16 bases spanning the gap. Germline V gene data show CDR1 as LNHDA and CDR2 as SQIVND (reference sequence). CDR3 size: 12 residues. The CDR3 nucleotides are TGTGCCAGTAAATTAACCGGGTATGGCCTCCACTTT. Translating gives CASKLTGYGLHF.

Written as DNA, the CDR3 is TGTGCCAGCAGTGCAACCGGGACAGCTCAGCAAGAGACCCAGTACTTC. Translated, it gives CASSATGTAQQETQYF. The genes are TRBV9 and TRBJ2-5; 7 bases match TRBD1. The CDR3 runs 16 residues. J was trimmed by 2 bases and V by 5 bases; bases with no gene match: 12. Per germline, CDR1 SGDLS and CDR2 YYNGEE.

The sample holds one count of this clone. The chain uses TRBV7-3 and TRBJ1-1; D call uncertain. V was clipped by 3 bases and J by 1 base, with 9 bases between them. Germline V lookup: CDR1 SGHTA, CDR2 FQGTGA. This CDR3 has 14 amino acids. Here the CDR3 DNA reads TGTGCCAGCAGCTTGAGGAGGACGAACACTGAAGCTTTCTTT. It specifies CASSLRRTNTEAFF.

V usage is TRBV28 and J usage is TRBJ1-2; 7 bases map to TRBD1. The ends lost 2 bases at V and 2 bases at J; junction bases unmatched: 5. This CDR3 is 15 amino acids long. Germline loops: CDR1 MDHEN, CDR2 SYDVKM. CDR3 sequence: CASSLGQVINYGYTF. Here the CDR3 DNA reads TGTGCCAGCAGTTTAGGACAGGTGATAAACTATGGCTACACCTTC.

V gene TRBV28 combines with J gene TRBJ2-5; D is ambiguous. V lost 8 bases and J 5 bases, leaving 9 bases between the germline ends. Germline CDR1 MDHEN, CDR2 SYDVKM. The CDR3 is 11 amino acids. The CDR3 spells CASDGRETQYF. CDR3 in DNA: TGTGCCAGCGACGGAAGGGAGACCCAGTACTTC.

The V and J genes are TRBV7-9 and TRBJ1-3; TRBD1 might be the D (5 bases). The ends were cut back, 3 bases at V and 0 bases at J, with 12 bases in the middle. Germline V gene lookup returns CDR1 SEHNR and CDR2 FQNEAQ (reference sequence). The CDR3 has 16 residues. CDR3 in amino acids: CASSLGGQHSGNTIYF. The CDR3 coding sequence is TGTGCCAGCAGCTTGGGGGGTCAGCACTCTGGAAACACCATATATTTT. The entire variable domain, with the rest obtained from reference TRBV7-9 and TRBJ1-3, is as follows: DTGVSQNPRHKITKRGQNVTFRCDPISEHNRLYWYRQTLGQGPEFLTYFQNEAQLEKSRLLSDRFSAERPKGSFSTLEIQRTEQGDSAMYLCASSLGGQHSGNTIYFGEGSWLTVV.

Details on this clone: One junction end does not reproduce the germline sequence, and a read error may be involved. The gene calls are TRBV29-1 and TRBJ1-1, with TRBD1 identical over 10 bases. The CDR3 has 13 residues. Germline V CDR1 and CDR2: SQVTM, ANQGSEA. CDR3 sequence reads: CSGEIDRGREAFF. The CDR3 region has the DNA TGCAGCGGTGAAATCGACAGGGGGCGCGAAGCTTTCTTT.

This chain connects TRBV28 to TRBJ1-2, with TRBD1 as a possible D gene (6 bases). Looked up from germline, CDR1 is MDHEN and CDR2 is SYDVKM. The CDR3 has 16 amino acids. The V end lost 1 base, the J end lost 7 bases, and 19 bases lay between the germline ends. This CDR3 reads CASSLFPRRGAGGYTF. Written as DNA, the CDR3 is TGTGCCAGCAGTTTATTCCCTCGGCGGGGGGCCGGTGGCTACACCTTC.

The chain employs TRBV19 and TRBJ1-4; tentative D call: TRBD1 (5 bases). CDR1 LNHDA and CDR2 SQIVND come from the germline V gene (reference sequence). The V end was cut by 8 bases, the J end by 6 bases, with 34 bases between. This CDR3 contains 20 residues. The DNA of the CDR3 is TGTGCCAGTGGGGGTGGAGTAGGGGCTGGAAAGGGGTACACGGATGAAAAACTGTTTTTT. This encodes CASGGGVGAGKGYTDEKLFF.

J is TRBJ2-2 and V is TRBV19; perhaps TRBD2 as D (5 bases). The CDR3 has 14 amino acids. The V gene's germline CDR1 is LNHDA and CDR2 SQIVND (reference sequence). V dropped 2 bases and J dropped 6 bases, with 10 bases sitting between them. Here the CDR3 DNA reads TGTGCCAGTAGTATAACCCGGCGGGCCGGGGAGCTGTTTTTT. Its translation is CASSITRRAGELFF.

This chain connects TRBV11-1 to TRBJ2-3; the D gene is possibly TRBD1 (6 bases). The germline V gene has CDR1 SGHAT and CDR2 FQDESV (reference sequence). The CDR3 runs 14 residues. V lost 6 bases to trimming and J lost 4 bases, with 14 bases between them. The CDR3 DNA is TGTGCCAGCAGTAAAAATGGGGGCCCAGATACGCAGTATTTT. Translating gives CASSKNGGPDTQYF.

The rearrangement joins TRBV5-8 to TRBJ1-1; 10 positions agree with TRBD1. Trimming at V came to 3 bases and at J to 2 bases, leaving 13 bases not matched to a gene. The germline CDR1 and CDR2 sequences are SGHTS and YDEGEE. The CDR3 consists of 18 residues. CDR3 amino acids: CASSSRQGAKVGNTEAFF. The CDR3, as DNA: TGTGCCAGCAGCTCCCGACAGGGGGCGAAGGTGGGAAACACTGAAGCTTTCTTT.

Remarks on this clone: This sample also contains other DNA sequences that code for the same CDR3. The chain uses TRBV18 and TRBJ1-6; 11 bases line up with TRBD1. With V trimmed by 3 bases and J by 9 bases, 1 base remained unmatched. Germline CDR1 reads KGHSH; CDR2 reads LQKENI. This CDR3 comprises 14 residues. CDR3 nucleotide sequence: TGTGCCAGCTCACCGGGACAGGGGGGTTCACCCCTCCACTTT. This codes for CASSPGQGGSPLHF.